These 26 T cell receptor beta chains originate from one sample sequenced in a study of blood T cells in healthy people across ages. Primed by a sample-barcoded 5' primer and a J-beta primer mix, a second PCR proceeded for about 7 to 12 cycles. TCRdb recomputed calls from the 5' RACE reads with MiXCR, one row per CDR3 protein. The sample has more than 650,000 distinct CDR3 sequences; roughly 25% are singletons. The same sample was also studied in work on T cells of mothers and their children.

The specimen sequenced was blood. The receptors originated from a boy younger than 18 in good health.

There are a few counts of this clonotype. J is TRBJ1-2 and V is TRBV28, with 8 positions matching TRBD1. The CDR3 is made up of 15 amino acids. Germline V gene data show CDR1 as MDHEN and CDR2 as SYDVKM. V lost 5 bases, J lost 3 bases, and 8 bases stayed unmatched. In DNA form, the CDR3 reads TGTGCCAGCAGTCCCGGACAGGGATTATACTATGGCTACACCTTC. Encoded protein: CASSPGQGLYYGYTF.

This chain joins TRBV29-1 and TRBJ2-1, with a weak D call TRBD1 (6 bases). The germline CDR1 and CDR2 sequences are SQVTM and ANQGSEA. The CDR3 is made up of 15 amino acids. Between the trimmed V and J ends, which lost 4 bases and 4 bases, there was a span of 17 bases. As DNA, the CDR3 is TGCAGCGTTGTGCCCGCTGGACAGTATTACAATGAGCAGTTCTTC. It yields the protein CSVVPAGQYYNEQFF.

As concerns this clonotype: At one boundary the junction diverges from the germline segment, which might be a read error. CDR3 coding DNA: TGCGCCAGCAGCTACATCGGGGGAGAAGAGTCCCAGTACTTC. Translation: CASSYIGGEESQYF. The rearrangement joins TRBV5-1 to TRBJ2-5; the D gene is possibly TRBD2 (6 bases). This CDR3 has 14 amino acids. CDR1 is SGHRS, CDR2 YFSETQ, per germline. Variable domain in full (rest from reference TRBV5-1 and TRBJ2-5): KAGVTQTPRYLIKTRGQQVTLSCSPISGHRSVSWYQQTPGQGLQFLFEYFSETQRNKGNFPGRFSGRQFSNSRSEMNVSTLELGDSALYLCASSYIGGEESQYFGPGTRLLVL.

This clonotype was counted at least ten times. J is TRBJ2-7 and V is TRBV20-1; a weak D match, TRBD1 (6 bases). Germline V gives CDR1 DFQATT, CDR2 SNEGSKA (reference sequence). This CDR3 has 11 amino acids. The ends were cut back, 5 bases at V and 2 bases at J, with 7 bases in the middle. The chain's CDR3 is CSAGDTYEQYF. Here the CDR3 DNA reads TGCAGTGCTGGGGACACCTACGAGCAGTACTTC.

The J gene is TRBJ1-4, the V gene TRBV5-1; D may be TRBD1 (5 bases). This CDR3 region has 17 residues. Germline-derived CDR1 and CDR2 are SGHRS and YFSETQ. Trimming took off 3 bases at V and 4 bases at J, with 19 bases between the two ends. The CDR3 reads CASSYYYRDGDNEKLFF. DNA for the CDR3: TGCGCCAGCAGCTACTACTACCGGGACGGAGATAATGAAAAACTGTTTTTT.

The genes are TRBV6-5 and TRBJ1-1; D not certain. Trimming left V 2 bases short and J 2 bases short, with 12 bases between. The length of the CDR3 is 15 residues. The germline V gene has CDR1 MNHEY and CDR2 SVGAGI. CDR3 residues: CASSYLDSPNTEAFF. The CDR3 region has the DNA TGTGCCAGCAGTTACCTCGACTCACCAAACACTGAAGCTTTCTTT.

This clonotype came up a few times. V usage is TRBV7-2 and J usage is TRBJ2-7; the match to TRBD2 covers 11 bases. This CDR3 is built from 17 residues. Losses at the gene ends were 4 bases for V and 4 bases for J; bases not matched to a gene: 12. Germline lookup yields CDR1 SGHTA and CDR2 FQGNSA. CDR3 sequence: CASSYETSGARTYEQYF. As DNA, the CDR3 is TGTGCCAGCAGCTACGAGACTAGCGGGGCCAGAACATACGAGCAGTACTTC.

This clonotype was counted only a few times. This chain connects TRBV6-5 to TRBJ1-6, with a possible D match to TRBD1 (6 bases). Trimming removed 6 bases from V and 8 bases from J, with 14 bases in between. The germline gives CDR1 MNHEY, CDR2 SVGAGI. The CDR3 spans 14 residues. The CDR3 spells CASRRGAGDSPLHF. In DNA, the CDR3 is TGTGCCAGCAGGAGAGGGGCAGGGGATTCACCCCTCCACTTT.

The chain uses TRBV18 and TRBJ2-5; possible D gene TRBD1, 5 bases. There are 14 residues in the CDR3. V dropped 4 bases and J dropped 0 bases, with 9 bases sitting between them. Germline V gene lookup returns CDR1 KGHSH and CDR2 LQKENI. This CDR3 reads CASSRAGNQETQYF. The CDR3 DNA sequence: TGTGCCAGCTCACGGGCAGGGAACCAAGAGACCCAGTACTTC.

The sample holds a few counts of this clonotype. This chain connects TRBV6-5 to TRBJ2-6; perhaps TRBD1 as D (5 bases). CDR1 is MNHEY and CDR2 is SVGAGI in the germline V gene. This CDR3 region has 15 residues. Deletions cut 6 bases from V and 2 bases from J, with 11 bases between. CDR3 nucleotides: TGTGCCAGCAGGATGATACAGGCTGGGGCCAACGTCCTGACTTTC. Its protein is CASRMIQAGANVLTF.

This clonotype was picked up a small number of times. The rearrangement uses TRBV7-2 and TRBJ2-1; 7 positions match TRBD1. The CDR3 loop spans 14 amino acids. V lost 5 bases and J lost 7; bases outside the gene matches: 8. In germline, CDR1 is SGHTA, CDR2 FQGNSA. The CDR3 nucleotides are TGTGCCAGCAGCCTAGACAGGGTAGGAAATGAGCAGTTCTTC. Protein sequence: CASSLDRVGNEQFF.

This clonotype has more than one count but fewer than ten. CDR3 in amino acids: CASMKGGRNEKLFF. In DNA, the CDR3 is TGTGCCAGCATGAAGGGGGGCCGGAATGAAAAACTGTTTTTT. The chain uses TRBV2 and TRBJ1-4, with D tentatively TRBD1 (6 bases). The V gene lost 7 bases and the J gene lost 5 bases, with 14 bases spanning the gap. Germline V CDR1 and CDR2: SNHLY, FYNNEI. The length of the CDR3 is 14 residues.

CDR3 in amino acids: CASKSGANTGELFF. Here the CDR3 DNA reads TGTGCCAGCAAGTCGGGGGCGAACACCGGGGAGCTGTTTTTT. V gene TRBV2 combines with J gene TRBJ2-2; D is possibly TRBD2 (6 bases). This CDR3 is 14 amino acids long. With 7 bases removed from V and 0 bases from J, the gap between germline ends came to 9 bases. Germline V gives CDR1 SNHLY, CDR2 FYNNEI.

This clonotype was detected a few times. J is TRBJ2-5 and V is TRBV6-1, with 7 bases identical to TRBD1. With the DNA end fitting TRBJ2-7 better, the J assignment may be wrong. The CDR3 has 13 amino acids. Germline-derived CDR1 and CDR2 are MNHNS and SASEGT. The chain's CDR3 is CASNRDSLYEQYF. The CDR3 DNA is TGTGCCAGCAATCGGGACAGTCTCTACGAGCAGTACTTC.

The chain couples TRBV20-1 to TRBJ2-3; 8 bases line up with TRBD2. The CDR3 loop spans 14 amino acids. V lost 0 bases and J lost 6; bases outside the gene matches: 5. The germline gives CDR1 DFQATT, CDR2 SNEGSKA (reference sequence). The CDR3 nucleotides read TGCAGTGCTAGAGATGCGGGGGGCGGGGATACGCAGTATTTT. It yields the protein CSARDAGGGDTQYF.

V and J are TRBV5-1 and TRBJ2-5; D perhaps matches TRBD1 (5 bases). The DNA end is a closer match to TRBJ2-7, so the J assignment may be wrong. Per the germline V gene, CDR1 is SGHRS and CDR2 is YFSETQ. The CDR3 has 14 amino acids. The CDR3 DNA reads as TGCGCCAGCAGCTTGGAAGGACAACACTACGAGCAGTACTTC. It codes for CASSLEGQHYEQYF.

As to this clonotype: One end of the junction does not line up with germline, which may come from a read error. The chain carries TRBV18 and TRBJ1-1, with D unresolved. Germline V gene data show CDR1 as KGHSH and CDR2 as LQKENI. The CDR3 is 12 residues long. In DNA form, the CDR3 reads TGTGCCAGCTCACCGCAGAACACTGAACCTTTCTTT. Amino acid sequence: CASSPQNTEPFF. Looking up the rest from reference TRBV18 and TRBJ1-1 gives the full variable domain: NAGVMQNPRHLVRRRGQEARLRCSPMKGHSHVYWYRQLPEEGLKFMVYLQKENIIDESGMPKERFSAEFPKEGPSILRIQQVVRGDSAAYFCASSPQNTEPFFGQGTRLTVV.

This clonotype came up a few times. V gene TRBV27 combines with J gene TRBJ1-3, with D hard to call. Germline lookup yields CDR1 MNHEY and CDR2 SMNVEV (reference sequence). This CDR3 has 16 amino acids. The ends were cut back, 2 bases at V and 0 bases at J, with 11 bases in the middle. The CDR3: CASSLKVPYSGNTIYF. The CDR3 region has the DNA TGTGCCAGCAGTTTAAAAGTGCCATACTCTGGAAACACCATATATTTT.

The V gene is TRBV9, the J gene TRBJ2-5, with TRBD2 matching over 11 bases. The V gene end was trimmed by 2 bases and the J gene end by 2 bases; junction bases not matched to a gene: 11. The CDR3 is made up of 18 amino acids. The germline gives CDR1 SGDLS, CDR2 YYNGEE. CDR3 loop: CASSVSTSGGPGQETQYF. CDR3 sequence (DNA): TGTGCCAGCAGCGTTTCCACTAGCGGGGGCCCGGGACAAGAGACCCAGTACTTC.

The table lists this clonotype with many counts. V is TRBV5-1 and J is TRBJ2-7; D might be TRBD1 (6 bases). V dropped 2 bases and J dropped 6 bases, with 12 bases sitting between them. The CDR3 is made up of 13 amino acids. Germline CDR1 and CDR2: SGHRS and YFSETQ. CDR3 DNA sequence: TGCGCCAGCAGCTTCTACGACAGGAGCGAGCAGTACTTC. Its translation: CASSFYDRSEQYF.

In this sample, this clonotype turned up a few times. DNA for the CDR3: TGTGCCAGCAGTGATCGTAGGGCCCAAGAGACCCAGTACTTC. This gives the protein CASSDRRAQETQYF. The rearrangement joins TRBV6-1 to TRBJ2-5; D not resolved. Germline V gene sequence: CDR1 MNHNS, CDR2 SASEGT. The CDR3 extends over 14 amino acids. V was clipped by 3 bases and J by 1 base, with 9 bases between them.

Remarks on this clonotype: At one boundary the junction diverges from the germline segment, which might be a read error. The chain joins TRBV25-1 to TRBJ2-5; 10 bases are a match to TRBD2. The CDR3 loop spans 16 amino acids. Germline values: CDR1 MGHDK, CDR2 SYGVNS. In nucleotides, the CDR3 is TGTGCCGGCAGTGAAGCGGGGGGGCTTCGAGGGGAGACCCAGTACTTC. This encodes CAGSEAGGLRGETQYF.

The rearrangement links TRBV24-1 to TRBJ2-5, with 12 nucleotides matching TRBD1. With 7 bases clipped from V and 2 bases from J, the junction kept 4 bases outside the gene matches. This CDR3 has 15 amino acids. Germline V gives CDR1 KGHDR, CDR2 SFDVKD. This chain's CDR3 is CATSGDRGHQETQYF. The CDR3 region has the DNA TGTGCCACCAGCGGGGACAGGGGGCATCAAGAGACCCAGTACTTC.

The chain recombines TRBV12-3 or TRBV12-4 with TRBJ2-7, with TRBD2 matching 11 bases. Near its end, the DNA agrees better with TRBJ2-1, so the J call may be wrong. This CDR3 spans 14 amino acids. The CDR3 here is CASSLLAGGNEQFF. CDR3 nucleotide sequence: TGTGCCAGCAGTTTACTAGCGGGAGGCAATGAGCAGTTCTTC.

The rearrangement links TRBV6-1 to TRBJ1-6; maybe TRBD1 (6 bases). The CDR3 runs 13 residues. Per germline, CDR1 MNHNS and CDR2 SASEGT. DNA of the CDR3: TGTGCTACTGGGGGCGATTTCAATTCACCCCTCCACTTT. Protein product: CATGGDFNSPLHF.

This clonotype was detected only a few times. The rearrangement uses TRBV20-1 and TRBJ2-7, with D hard to call. Germline V gene data show CDR1 as DFQATT and CDR2 as SNEGSKA (reference sequence). The CDR3 spans 11 residues. V lost 4 bases, J lost 2 bases, and 6 bases lay in between. The CDR3, as DNA: TGCAGTGCTAAGATTGCCTACGAGCAGTACTTC. As protein: CSAKIAYEQYF.